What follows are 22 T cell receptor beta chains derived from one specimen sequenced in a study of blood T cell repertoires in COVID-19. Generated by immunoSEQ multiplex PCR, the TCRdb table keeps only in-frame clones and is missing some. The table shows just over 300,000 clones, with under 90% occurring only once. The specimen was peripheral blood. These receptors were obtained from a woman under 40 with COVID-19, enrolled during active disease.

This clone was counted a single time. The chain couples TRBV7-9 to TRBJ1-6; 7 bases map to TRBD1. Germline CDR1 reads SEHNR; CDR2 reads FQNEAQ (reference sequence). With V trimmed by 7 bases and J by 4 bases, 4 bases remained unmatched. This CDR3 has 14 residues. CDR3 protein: CASTRDSYNSPLHF. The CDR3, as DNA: TGTGCCAGCACACGGGACAGTTATAATTCACCCCTCCACTTT.

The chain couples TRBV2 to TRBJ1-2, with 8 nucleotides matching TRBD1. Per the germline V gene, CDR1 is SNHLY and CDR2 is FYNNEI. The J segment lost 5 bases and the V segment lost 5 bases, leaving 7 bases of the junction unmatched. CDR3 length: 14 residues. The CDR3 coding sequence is TGTGCCAGCAGTCCAGGACAGGGTGCATATGGCTACACCTTC. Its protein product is CASSPGQGAYGYTF.

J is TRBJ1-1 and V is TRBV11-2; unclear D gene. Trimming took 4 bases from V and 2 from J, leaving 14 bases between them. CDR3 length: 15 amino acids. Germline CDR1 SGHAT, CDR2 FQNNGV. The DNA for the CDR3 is TGTGCCAGCAGCTCCCAAGTCGGGATTAACACTGAAGCTTTCTTT. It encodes CASSSQVGINTEAFF.

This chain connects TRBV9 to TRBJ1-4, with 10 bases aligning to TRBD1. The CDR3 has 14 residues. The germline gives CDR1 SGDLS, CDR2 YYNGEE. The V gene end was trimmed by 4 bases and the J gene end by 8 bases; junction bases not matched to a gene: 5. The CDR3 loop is CASSRQGAGEKLFF. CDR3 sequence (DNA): TGTGCCAGCAGCCGACAGGGGGCGGGAGAAAAACTGTTTTTT.

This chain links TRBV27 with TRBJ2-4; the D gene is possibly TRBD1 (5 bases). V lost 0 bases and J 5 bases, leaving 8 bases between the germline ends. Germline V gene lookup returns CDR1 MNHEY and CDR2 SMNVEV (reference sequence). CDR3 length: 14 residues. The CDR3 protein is CASSLSPGQNIQYF. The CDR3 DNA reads TGTGCCAGCAGTTTATCCCCAGGGCAAAACATTCAGTACTTC.

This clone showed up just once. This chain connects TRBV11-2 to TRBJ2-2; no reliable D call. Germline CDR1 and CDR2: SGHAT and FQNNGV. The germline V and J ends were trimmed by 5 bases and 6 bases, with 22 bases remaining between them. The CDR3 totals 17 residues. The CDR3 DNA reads TGTGCCAGCAGCCTAAGTGTGGTTGCAGGAACGTCCGGGGAGCTGTTTTTT. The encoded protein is CASSLSVVAGTSGELFF.

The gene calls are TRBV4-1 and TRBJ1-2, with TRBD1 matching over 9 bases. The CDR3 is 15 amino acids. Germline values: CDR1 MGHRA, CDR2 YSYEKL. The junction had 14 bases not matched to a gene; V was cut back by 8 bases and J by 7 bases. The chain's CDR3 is CASGVPGQGSAGYTF. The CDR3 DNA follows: TGCGCCAGCGGAGTCCCGGGACAGGGTTCGGCTGGCTACACCTTC.

The CDR3 DNA follows: TGTGCCAGCAGCGCAGACAGGGCGACTAATGAAAAACTGTTTTTT. Translating gives CASSADRATNEKLFF. J is TRBJ1-4 and V is TRBV7-2; 7 bases match TRBD1. The germline V gene has CDR1 SGHTA and CDR2 FQGNSA. This CDR3 comprises 15 residues. J gave up 2 bases and V 5 bases, and 5 bases lay outside the gene matches.

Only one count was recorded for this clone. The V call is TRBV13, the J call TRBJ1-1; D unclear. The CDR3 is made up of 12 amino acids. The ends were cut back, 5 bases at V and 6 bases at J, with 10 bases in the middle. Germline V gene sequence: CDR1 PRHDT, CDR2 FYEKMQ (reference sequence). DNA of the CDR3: TGTGCCAGCAGCCCCGGAGAATCTGAAGCTTTCTTT. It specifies CASSPGESEAFF.

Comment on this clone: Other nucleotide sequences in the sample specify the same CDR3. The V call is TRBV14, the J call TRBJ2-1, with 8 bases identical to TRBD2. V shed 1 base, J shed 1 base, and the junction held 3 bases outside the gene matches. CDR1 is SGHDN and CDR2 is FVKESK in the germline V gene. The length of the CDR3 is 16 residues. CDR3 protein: CASSQVGGASYNEQFF. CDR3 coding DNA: TGTGCCAGCAGCCAAGTCGGGGGGGCTTCCTACAATGAGCAGTTCTTC.

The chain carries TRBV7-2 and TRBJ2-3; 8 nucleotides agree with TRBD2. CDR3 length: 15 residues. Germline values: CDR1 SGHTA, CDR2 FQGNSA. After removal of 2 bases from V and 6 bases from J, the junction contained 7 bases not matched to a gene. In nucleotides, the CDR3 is TGTGCCAGCAGCTTAACCGGGACTAGTCCGGATACGCAGTATTTT. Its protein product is CASSLTGTSPDTQYF. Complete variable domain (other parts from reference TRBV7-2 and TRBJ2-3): GAGVSQSPSNKVTEKGKDVELRCDPISGHTALYWYRQSLGQGLEFLIYFQGNSAPDKSGLPSDRFSAERTGGSVSTLTIQRTQQEDSAVYLCASSLTGTSPDTQYFGPGTRLTVL.

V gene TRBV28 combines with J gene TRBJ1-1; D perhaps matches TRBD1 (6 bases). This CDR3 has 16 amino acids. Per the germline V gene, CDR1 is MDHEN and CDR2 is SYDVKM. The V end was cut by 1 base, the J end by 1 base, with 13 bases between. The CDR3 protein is CASSLYPTGGNTEAFF. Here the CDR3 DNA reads TGTGCCAGCAGTTTATACCCGACAGGCGGGAACACTGAAGCTTTCTTT.

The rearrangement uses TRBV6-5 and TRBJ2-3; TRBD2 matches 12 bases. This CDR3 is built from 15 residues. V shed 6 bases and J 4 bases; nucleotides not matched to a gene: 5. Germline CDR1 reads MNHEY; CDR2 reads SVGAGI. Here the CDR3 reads CASSRTSGGPDTQYF. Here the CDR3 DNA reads TGTGCCAGCAGCCGTACTAGCGGGGGGCCAGATACGCAGTATTTT.

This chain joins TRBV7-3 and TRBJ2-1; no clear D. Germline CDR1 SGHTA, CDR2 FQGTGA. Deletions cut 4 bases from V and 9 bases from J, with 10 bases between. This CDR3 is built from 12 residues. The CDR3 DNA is TGTGCCAGCAGCTCACGACTCGGTGAGCAGTTCTTC. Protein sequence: CASSSRLGEQFF.

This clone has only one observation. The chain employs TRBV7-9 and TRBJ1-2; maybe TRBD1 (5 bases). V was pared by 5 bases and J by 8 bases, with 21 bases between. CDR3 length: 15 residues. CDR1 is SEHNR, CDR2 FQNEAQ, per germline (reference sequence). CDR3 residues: CASSHRQTFGSGYTF. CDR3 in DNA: TGTGCCAGCAGCCACAGACAGACATTTGGTTCCGGCTACACCTTC.

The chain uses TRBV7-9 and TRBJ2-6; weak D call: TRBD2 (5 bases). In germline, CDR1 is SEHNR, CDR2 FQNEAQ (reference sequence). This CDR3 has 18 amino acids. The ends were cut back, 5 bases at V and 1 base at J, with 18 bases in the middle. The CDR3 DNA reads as TGTGCCAGCAGCCCTAGCATGGGCCGAGGTTCTGGGGCCAACGTCCTGACTTTC. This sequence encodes CASSPSMGRGSGANVLTF.

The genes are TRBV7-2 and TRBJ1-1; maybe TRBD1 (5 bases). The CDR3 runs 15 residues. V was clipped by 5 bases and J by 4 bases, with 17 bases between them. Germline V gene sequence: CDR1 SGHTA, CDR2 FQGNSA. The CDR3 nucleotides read TGTGCCAGCAGCCCAAACGCGAACCAGGGCACTGAAGCTTTCTTT. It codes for CASSPNANQGTEAFF.

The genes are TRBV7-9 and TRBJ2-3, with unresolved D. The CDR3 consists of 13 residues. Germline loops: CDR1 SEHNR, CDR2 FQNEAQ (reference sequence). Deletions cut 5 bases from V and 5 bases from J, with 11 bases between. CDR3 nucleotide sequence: TGTGCCAGCAGCCCCATCGGTGGAGATACGCAGTATTTT. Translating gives CASSPIGGDTQYF.

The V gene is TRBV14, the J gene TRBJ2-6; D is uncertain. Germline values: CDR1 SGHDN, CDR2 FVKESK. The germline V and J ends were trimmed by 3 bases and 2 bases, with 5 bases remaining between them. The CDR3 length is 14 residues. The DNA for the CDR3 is TGTGCCAGCAGCCACCAGGCTGGGGCCAACGTCCTGACTTTC. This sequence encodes CASSHQAGANVLTF.

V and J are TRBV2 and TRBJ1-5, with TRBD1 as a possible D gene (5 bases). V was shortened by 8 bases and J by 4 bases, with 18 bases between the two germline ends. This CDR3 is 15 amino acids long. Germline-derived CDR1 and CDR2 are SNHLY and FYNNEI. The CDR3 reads CASSRQSGFNQPQHF. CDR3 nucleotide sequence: TGTGCCAGCTCCCGACAATCAGGGTTTAATCAGCCCCAGCATTTT.

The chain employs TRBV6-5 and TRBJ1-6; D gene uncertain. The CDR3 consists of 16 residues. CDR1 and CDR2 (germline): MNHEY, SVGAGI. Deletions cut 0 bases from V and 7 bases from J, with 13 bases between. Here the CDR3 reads CASSYSFMAQNSPLHF. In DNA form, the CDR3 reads TGTGCCAGCAGTTACTCGTTTATGGCCCAGAATTCACCCCTCCACTTT.

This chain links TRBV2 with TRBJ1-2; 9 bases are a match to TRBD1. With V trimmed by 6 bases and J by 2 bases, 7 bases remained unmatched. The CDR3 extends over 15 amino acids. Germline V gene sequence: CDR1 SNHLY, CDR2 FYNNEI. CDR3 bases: TGTGCCAGCAGATCCCCGGGACAGGGAAACTATGGCTACACCTTC. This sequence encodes CASRSPGQGNYGYTF.